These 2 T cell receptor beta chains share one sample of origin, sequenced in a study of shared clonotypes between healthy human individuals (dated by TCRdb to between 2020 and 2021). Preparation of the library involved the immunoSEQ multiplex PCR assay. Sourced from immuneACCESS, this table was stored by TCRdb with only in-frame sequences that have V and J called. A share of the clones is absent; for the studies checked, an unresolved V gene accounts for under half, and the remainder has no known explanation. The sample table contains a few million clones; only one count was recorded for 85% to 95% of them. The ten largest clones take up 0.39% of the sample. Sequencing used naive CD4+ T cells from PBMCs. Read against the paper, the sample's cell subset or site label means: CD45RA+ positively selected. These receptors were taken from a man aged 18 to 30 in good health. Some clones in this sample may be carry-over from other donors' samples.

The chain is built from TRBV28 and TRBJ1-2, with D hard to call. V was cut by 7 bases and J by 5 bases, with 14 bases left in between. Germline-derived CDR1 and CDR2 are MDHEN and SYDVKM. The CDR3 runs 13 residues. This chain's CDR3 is CASTGPGPYGYTF. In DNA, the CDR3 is TGTGCCAGCACCGGACCCGGACCTTATGGCTACACCTTC.

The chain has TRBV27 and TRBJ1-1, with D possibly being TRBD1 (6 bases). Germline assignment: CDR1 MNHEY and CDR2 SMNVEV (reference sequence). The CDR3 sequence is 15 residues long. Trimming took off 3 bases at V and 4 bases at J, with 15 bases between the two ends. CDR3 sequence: CASSLTGPKTTEAFF. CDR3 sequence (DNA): TGTGCCAGCAGTTTGACAGGCCCGAAGACCACTGAAGCTTTCTTT.